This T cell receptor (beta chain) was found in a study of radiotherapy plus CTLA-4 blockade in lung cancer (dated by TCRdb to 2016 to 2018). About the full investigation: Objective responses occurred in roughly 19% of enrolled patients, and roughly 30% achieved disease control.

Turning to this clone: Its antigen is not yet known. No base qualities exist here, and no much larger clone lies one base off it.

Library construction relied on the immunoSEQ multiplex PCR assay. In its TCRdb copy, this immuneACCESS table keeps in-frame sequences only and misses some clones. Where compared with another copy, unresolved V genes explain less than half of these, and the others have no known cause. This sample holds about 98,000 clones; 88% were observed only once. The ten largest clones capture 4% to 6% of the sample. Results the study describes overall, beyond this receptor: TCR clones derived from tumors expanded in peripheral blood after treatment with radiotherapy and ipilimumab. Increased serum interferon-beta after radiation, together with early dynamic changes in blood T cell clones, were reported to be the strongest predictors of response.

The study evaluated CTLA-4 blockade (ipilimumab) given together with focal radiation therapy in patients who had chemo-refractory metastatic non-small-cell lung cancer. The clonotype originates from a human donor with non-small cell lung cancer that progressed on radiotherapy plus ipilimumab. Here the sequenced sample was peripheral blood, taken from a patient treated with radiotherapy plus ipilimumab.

The DNA reads TGTGCCAGCAGTTACGGGTCCCAACCCCCCTACGAGCAGTACTTC. Translated, it reads CASSYGSQPPYEQYF. This sequence uses TRBV6-5 and TRBJ2-5; the D gene cannot be resolved reliably. TRBJ2-7 matches the DNA end more closely, so the J call is doubtful. Looking up the germline V gene yields CDR1 MNHEY and CDR2 SVGAGI. From the cysteine through the phenylalanine, the CDR3 covers 15 amino acids. Kept here is only the CDR3 DNA, which spans 45 bases and is read in frame from base 1.